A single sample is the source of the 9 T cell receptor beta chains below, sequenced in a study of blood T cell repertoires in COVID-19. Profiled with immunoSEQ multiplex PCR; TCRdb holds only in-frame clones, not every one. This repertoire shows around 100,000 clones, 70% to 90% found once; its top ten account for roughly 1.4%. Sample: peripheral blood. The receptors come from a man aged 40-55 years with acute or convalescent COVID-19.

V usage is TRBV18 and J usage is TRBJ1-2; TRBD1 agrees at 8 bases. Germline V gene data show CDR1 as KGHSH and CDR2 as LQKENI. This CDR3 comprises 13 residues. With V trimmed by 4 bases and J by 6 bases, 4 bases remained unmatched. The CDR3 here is CASSHPTGDGYTF. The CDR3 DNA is TGTGCCAGCTCACACCCGACAGGGGATGGCTACACCTTC.

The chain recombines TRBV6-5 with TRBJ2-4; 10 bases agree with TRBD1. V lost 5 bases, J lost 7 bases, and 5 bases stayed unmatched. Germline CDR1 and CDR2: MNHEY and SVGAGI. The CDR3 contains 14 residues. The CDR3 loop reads CASSPGTGANIQYF. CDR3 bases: TGTGCCAGCAGTCCCGGGACAGGGGCCAACATTCAGTACTTC.

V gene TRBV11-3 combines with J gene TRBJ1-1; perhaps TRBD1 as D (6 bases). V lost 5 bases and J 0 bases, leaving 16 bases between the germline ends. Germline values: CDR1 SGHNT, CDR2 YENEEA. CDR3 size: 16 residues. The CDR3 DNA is TGTGCCAGCAGCCACCAGACAGGAGGAATGAACACTGAAGCTTTCTTT. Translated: CASSHQTGGMNTEAFF.

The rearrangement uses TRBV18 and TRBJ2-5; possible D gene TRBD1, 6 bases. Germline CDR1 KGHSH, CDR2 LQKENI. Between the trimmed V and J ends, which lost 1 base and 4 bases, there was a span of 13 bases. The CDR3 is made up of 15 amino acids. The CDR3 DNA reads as TGTGCCAGCTCACCACAATTAGGGGGTGGAGAGACCCAGTACTTC. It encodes CASSPQLGGGETQYF.

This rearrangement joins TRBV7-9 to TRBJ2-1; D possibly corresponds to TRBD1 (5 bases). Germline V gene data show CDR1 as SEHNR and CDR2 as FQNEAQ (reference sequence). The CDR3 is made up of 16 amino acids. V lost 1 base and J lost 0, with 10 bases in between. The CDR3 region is CASSLVGPFSYNEQFF. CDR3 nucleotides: TGTGCCAGCAGCTTAGTGGGGCCCTTCTCCTACAATGAGCAGTTCTTC.

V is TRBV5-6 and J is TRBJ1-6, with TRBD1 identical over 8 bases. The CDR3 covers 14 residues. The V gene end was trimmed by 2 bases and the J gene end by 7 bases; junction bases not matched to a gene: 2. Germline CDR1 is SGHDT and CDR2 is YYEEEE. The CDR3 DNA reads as TGTGCCAGCAGCTTTAGGACAGGGAATTCACCCCTCCACTTT. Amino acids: CASSFRTGNSPLHF.

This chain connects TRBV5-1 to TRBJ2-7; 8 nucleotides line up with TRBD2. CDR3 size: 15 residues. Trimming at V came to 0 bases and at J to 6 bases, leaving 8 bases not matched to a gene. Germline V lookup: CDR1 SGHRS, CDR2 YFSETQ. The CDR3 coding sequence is TGCGCCAGCAGCTTGGGGGGGACTAGTGGCGCCGAGCAGTACTTC. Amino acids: CASSLGGTSGAEQYF.

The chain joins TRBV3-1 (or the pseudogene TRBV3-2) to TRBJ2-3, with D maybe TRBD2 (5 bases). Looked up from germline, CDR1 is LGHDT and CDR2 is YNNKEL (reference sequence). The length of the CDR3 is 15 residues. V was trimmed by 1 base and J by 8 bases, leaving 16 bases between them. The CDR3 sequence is CASSQGLTDGVTQYF. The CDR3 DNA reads TGTGCCAGCAGCCAAGGACTTACGGACGGGGTTACGCAGTATTTT.

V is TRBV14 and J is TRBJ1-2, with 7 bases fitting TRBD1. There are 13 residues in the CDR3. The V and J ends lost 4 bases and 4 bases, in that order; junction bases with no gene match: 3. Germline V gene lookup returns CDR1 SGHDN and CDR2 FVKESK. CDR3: CASSRDRLYGYTF. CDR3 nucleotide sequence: TGTGCCAGCAGCCGGGACAGACTCTATGGCTACACCTTC.